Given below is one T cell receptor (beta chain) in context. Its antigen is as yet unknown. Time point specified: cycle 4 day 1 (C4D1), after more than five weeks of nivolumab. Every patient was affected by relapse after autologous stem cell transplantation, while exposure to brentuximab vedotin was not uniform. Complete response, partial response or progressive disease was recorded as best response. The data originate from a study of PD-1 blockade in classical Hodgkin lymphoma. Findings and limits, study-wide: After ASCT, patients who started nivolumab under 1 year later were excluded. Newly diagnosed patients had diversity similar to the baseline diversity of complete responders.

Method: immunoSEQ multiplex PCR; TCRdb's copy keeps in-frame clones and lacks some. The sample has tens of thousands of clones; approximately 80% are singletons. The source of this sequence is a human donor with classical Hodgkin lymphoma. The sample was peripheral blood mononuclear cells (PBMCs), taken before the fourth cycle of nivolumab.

The DNA of the CDR3 is TGTGCCAGCAGCTTCCTGGCGGGAGAAGGGTCCTACAATGAGCAGTTCTTC. Translated: CASSFLAGEGSYNEQFF. The rearrangement joins TRBV7-8 to TRBJ2-1; 7 bases are a match to TRBD2. V was pared by 3 bases and J by 1 base, with 9 bases of the junction left unmatched. Germline-derived CDR1 and CDR2 are SGHVS and FQNEAQ. This CDR3 contains 17 residues.